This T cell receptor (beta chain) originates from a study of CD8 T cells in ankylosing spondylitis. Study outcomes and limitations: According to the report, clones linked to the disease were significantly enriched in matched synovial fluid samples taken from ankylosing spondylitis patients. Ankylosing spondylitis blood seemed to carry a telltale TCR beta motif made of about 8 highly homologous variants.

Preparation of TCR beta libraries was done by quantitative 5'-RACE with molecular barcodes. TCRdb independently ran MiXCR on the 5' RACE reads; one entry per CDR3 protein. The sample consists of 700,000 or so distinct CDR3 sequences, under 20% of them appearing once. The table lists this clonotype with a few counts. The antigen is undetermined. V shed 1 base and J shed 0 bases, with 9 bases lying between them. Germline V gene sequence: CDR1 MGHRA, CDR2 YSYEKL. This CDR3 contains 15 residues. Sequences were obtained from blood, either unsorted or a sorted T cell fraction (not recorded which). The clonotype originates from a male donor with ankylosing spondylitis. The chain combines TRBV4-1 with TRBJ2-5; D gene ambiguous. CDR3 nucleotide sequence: TGCGCCAGCAGCCAAGTTGGGTCCAACCAAGAGACCCAGTACTTC. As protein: CASSQVGSNQETQYF.